The clone carrying this TCR beta chain came up many times. No antigen is known for it. The V and J ends lost 6 bases and 5 bases respectively, with 16 bases between them. This CDR3 contains 14 residues. Germline assignment: CDR1 DFQATT and CDR2 SNEGSKA (reference sequence). TCRdb called the RT-PCR reads again in MiXCR, with one record for every CDR3 protein. Of fewer than 700,000 distinct CDR3 sequences in the sample, 13% are singletons; the top ten hold about an eighth. This specimen belongs to a study of response to subunit inactivated influenza vaccine. Study conclusions and caveats: It was suggested by the authors that few new T cells are recruited by each seasonal influenza vaccination.

The source of this sequence is a middle-aged man who received an inactivated influenza vaccine. This rearrangement joins TRBV20-1 to TRBJ2-2, with D perhaps assigned TRBD1 or TRBD2 (7 bases each). The sample was PBMCs from blood, taken 40 to 50 days after vaccination. The CDR3 spells CSAREGARTGELFF. The CDR3 nucleotides read TGCAGTGCCAGGGAGGGGGCGAGGACCGGGGAGCTGTTTTTT.